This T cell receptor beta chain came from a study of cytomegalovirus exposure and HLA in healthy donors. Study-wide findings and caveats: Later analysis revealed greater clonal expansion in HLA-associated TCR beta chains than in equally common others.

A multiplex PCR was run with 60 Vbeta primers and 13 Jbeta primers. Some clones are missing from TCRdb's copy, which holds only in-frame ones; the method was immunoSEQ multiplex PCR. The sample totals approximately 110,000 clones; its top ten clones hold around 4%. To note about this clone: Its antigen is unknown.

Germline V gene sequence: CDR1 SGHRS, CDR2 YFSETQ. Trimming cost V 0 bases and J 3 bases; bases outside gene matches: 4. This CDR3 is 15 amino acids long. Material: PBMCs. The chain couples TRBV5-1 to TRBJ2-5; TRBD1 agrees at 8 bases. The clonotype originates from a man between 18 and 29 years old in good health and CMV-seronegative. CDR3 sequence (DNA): TGCGCCAGCAGCTTGGGGGACAGGACCGAAGAGACCCAGTACTTC. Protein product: CASSLGDRTEETQYF.